These T cell receptor beta chains were read from a single sample in a study of Graves' ophthalmopathy and Graves' hyperthyroidism. A single record per CDR3 protein comes from TCRdb applying MiXCR to the multiplex PCR reads. Of hundreds of thousands of distinct CDR3 sequences listed, around a fifth are singletons. Sequences were obtained from peripheral blood. Receptor source: a woman younger than 30 with stable Graves' hyperthyroidism. Some clones in this sample may be carry-over from other donors' samples. Each CDR3 is given with its conserved first and last residue. The D gene is left open where the match is weak. Rows give clone size only sometimes, using once, few, many, or a class for an expanded clone.

clone size: many
V gene: TRBV15
J gene: TRBJ2-5
CDR3 length: 15
D gene: -
CDR3 protein: CATSRGRGTPQTQYF
CDR3 DNA: TGTGCCACCAGCAGAGGCCGAGGGACTCCCCAGACCCAGTACTTC

clone size: few
V gene: TRBV5-1
J gene: TRBJ1-3
CDR3 length: 16
D gene: -
CDR3 protein: CASSLGELGPGNTIYF
CDR3 DNA: TGCGCCAGCAGCTTGGGGGAATTGGGACCTGGAAACACCATATATTTT

clone size: -
V gene: TRBV9
J gene: TRBJ1-3
CDR3 length: 14
D gene: TRBD1
CDR3 protein: CASSVDRGRNTIYF
CDR3 DNA: TGTGCCAGCAGCGTGGACAGGGGGAGAAACACCATATATTTT

clone size: many
V gene: TRBV2
J gene: TRBJ1-2
CDR3 length: 13
D gene: TRBD1
CDR3 protein: CASSVGQGPGYTF
CDR3 DNA: TGTGCCAGCAGTGTGGGACAGGGGCCCGGCTACACCTTC

clone size: many
V gene: TRBV30
J gene: TRBJ1-1
CDR3 length: 15
D gene: -
CDR3 protein: CAWSVFGHGHTEAFF
CDR3 DNA: TGTGCCTGGAGTGTTTTCGGACACGGGCACACTGAAGCTTTCTTT

clone size: many
V gene: TRBV13
J gene: TRBJ2-7
CDR3 length: 12
D gene: -
CDR3 protein: CASSTAPGEQYF
CDR3 DNA: TGTGCCAGCAGCACAGCGCCTGGCGAGCAGTACTTC

clone size: many
V gene: TRBV15
J gene: TRBJ1-2
CDR3 length: 14
D gene: -
CDR3 protein: CATSRTLGTPAYTF
CDR3 DNA: TGTGCCACCAGCAGAACTTTAGGGACTCCTGCCTACACCTTC

clone size: many
V gene: TRBV13
J gene: TRBJ1-5
CDR3 length: 13
D gene: -
CDR3 protein: CASSSADDQPQHF
CDR3 DNA: TGTGCCAGCAGCTCAGCGGATGATCAGCCCCAGCATTTT

clone size: few
V gene: TRBV6-2/TRBV6-3
J gene: TRBJ2-2
CDR3 length: 16
D gene: -
CDR3 protein: CASSYRAGANTGELFF
CDR3 DNA: TGTGCCAGCAGTTACAGGGCGGGTGCGAACACCGGGGAGCTGTTTTTT

clone size: -
V gene: TRBV29-1
J gene: TRBJ2-2
CDR3 length: 14
D gene: -
CDR3 protein: CSVVPALNTGELFF
CDR3 DNA: TGCAGCGTTGTACCGGCTTTGAACACCGGGGAGCTGTTTTTT

clone size: many
V gene: TRBV28
J gene: TRBJ1-2
CDR3 length: 16
D gene: -
CDR3 protein: CASSFGLQIRERGYTF
CDR3 DNA: TGTGCCAGCAGTTTCGGTCTTCAAATCAGGGAACGGGGCTACACCTTC

clone size: many
V gene: TRBV11-1
J gene: TRBJ1-2
CDR3 length: 14
D gene: -
CDR3 protein: CASSLFSGDYGYTF
CDR3 DNA: TGTGCCAGCAGCTTATTTTCGGGGGACTATGGCTACACCTTC

clone size: -
V gene: TRBV28
J gene: TRBJ2-7
CDR3 length: 18
D gene: TRBD2
CDR3 protein: CASSSDPGTSGRHPSQYF
CDR3 DNA: TGTGCCAGCAGTTCCGATCCCGGGACTAGCGGGAGGCACCCCTCGCAGTACTTC

clone size: -
V gene: TRBV7-3
J gene: TRBJ2-5
CDR3 length: 15
D gene: -
CDR3 protein: CASSLPDTNQETQYF
CDR3 DNA: TGTGCCAGCAGCTTACCCGACACCAACCAAGAGACCCAGTACTTC

clone size: -
V gene: TRBV20-1
J gene: TRBJ2-5
CDR3 length: 14
D gene: -
CDR3 protein: CSAIWSSGQETQYF
CDR3 DNA: TGCAGTGCTATTTGGTCCAGTGGCCAAGAGACCCAGTACTTC

clone size: many
V gene: TRBV28
J gene: TRBJ1-1
CDR3 length: 15
D gene: -
CDR3 protein: CASSLLSGGDTEAFF
CDR3 DNA: TGTGCCAGCAGTTTACTAAGTGGGGGAGACACTGAAGCTTTCTTT

clone size: many
V gene: TRBV6-1
J gene: TRBJ2-5
CDR3 length: 18
D gene: TRBD2
CDR3 protein: CASSEIRGLAGGLETQYF
CDR3 DNA: TGTGCCAGCAGTGAAATTAGGGGACTAGCGGGGGGGCTAGAGACCCAGTACTTC

clone size: many
V gene: TRBV20-1
J gene: TRBJ2-7
CDR3 length: 13
D gene: -
CDR3 protein: CSASPKLVHEQYF
CDR3 DNA: TGCAGTGCTAGCCCCAAGCTCGTCCACGAGCAGTACTTC

clone size: many
V gene: TRBV14
J gene: TRBJ1-1
CDR3 length: 13
D gene: -
CDR3 protein: CASSPLGNTEAFF
CDR3 DNA: TGCGCCAGCAGCCCCTTAGGCAACACTGAAGCTTTCTTT

clone size: few
V gene: TRBV2
J gene: TRBJ1-1
CDR3 length: 16
D gene: TRBD1
CDR3 protein: CASTASKGARNTEAFF
CDR3 DNA: TGTGCCAGCACCGCAAGCAAGGGGGCGCGAAACACTGAAGCTTTCTTT

clone size: few
V gene: TRBV12-3/TRBV12-4
J gene: TRBJ2-7
CDR3 length: 14
D gene: -
CDR3 protein: CASSLLGGEYEQYF
CDR3 DNA: TGTGCCAGCAGTTTATTGGGGGGTGAATACGAGCAGTACTTC

clone size: many
V gene: TRBV13
J gene: TRBJ2-5
CDR3 length: 15
D gene: TRBD1
CDR3 protein: CASSRRYTGEETQYF
CDR3 DNA: TGTGCCAGCAGCCGCCGATATACAGGGGAAGAGACCCAGTACTTC

clone size: once
V gene: TRBV28
J gene: TRBJ2-7
CDR3 length: 15
D gene: TRBD1
CDR3 protein: CASSLRTGITYEQYF
CDR3 DNA: TGTGCCAGCAGTTTACGGACAGGTATTACCTACGAGCAGTACTTC

clone size: many
V gene: TRBV6-5
J gene: TRBJ2-5
CDR3 length: 16
D gene: -
CDR3 protein: CASSYSGGVTGETQYF
CDR3 DNA: TGTGCCAGCAGTTACTCGGGTGGGGTGACAGGAGAGACCCAGTACTTC

clone size: many
V gene: TRBV4-2
J gene: TRBJ1-2
CDR3 length: 14
D gene: TRBD1
CDR3 protein: CASSPSEGADGYTF
CDR3 DNA: TGTGCCAGCAGCCCATCCGAGGGGGCAGACGGCTACACCTTC

clone size: -
V gene: TRBV3-1
J gene: TRBJ1-2
CDR3 length: 17
D gene: TRBD1
CDR3 protein: CASSLRTGGSSNYGYTF
CDR3 DNA: TGTGCCAGCAGCCTCAGGACAGGGGGCTCCTCTAACTATGGCTACACCTTC

clone size: many
V gene: TRBV19
J gene: TRBJ1-2
CDR3 length: 14
D gene: TRBD1
CDR3 protein: CASSMAGGNYGYTF
CDR3 DNA: TGTGCCAGTAGTATGGCAGGGGGTAACTATGGCTACACCTTC

clone size: many
V gene: TRBV6-1
J gene: TRBJ2-7
CDR3 length: 14
D gene: TRBD1
CDR3 protein: CASSVTGGRNEQYF
CDR3 DNA: TGTGCCAGCAGTGTTACAGGGGGCAGGAACGAGCAGTACTTC